The rows below give T cell receptor beta chains drawn from one sample of a study of cytomegalovirus exposure and HLA in healthy donors. Profiled with immunoSEQ multiplex PCR; TCRdb holds only in-frame clones, not every one. Among more than 250,000 clones listed, 75% to 90% were seen once. Sequenced: PBMCs. These receptor sequences come from a woman between 25 and 40 years old in good health and CMV-seropositive. Each CDR3 is given with its conserved first and last residue. The D gene is left open where the match is weak. Where a row states a size, it is once, few, many or the class of an expanded clone; other rows omit it.

TRBJ1-2 | . | . | TRBV7-2 | CASSATLAANYGYTF
TRBJ2-7 | . | TRBD1 | TRBV10-3 | CAINTDRGDEQYF
TRBJ2-5 | few | TRBD2 | TRBV5-1 | CASSPTSSQETQYF
TRBJ2-4 | . | TRBD1 | TRBV2 | CASRGYVDIQYF
TRBJ1-2 | . | TRBD1 | TRBV9 | CASSVRQGYGYTF
TRBJ2-5 | . | TRBD1 | TRBV30 | CAWSKGQGLGEQYF
TRBJ2-1 | . | . | TRBV30 | CAWNGEAEQFF
TRBJ1-2 | . | . | TRBV5-1 | CASSGAGNYGYTF
TRBJ2-3 | once | TRBD2 | TRBV6-4 | CASSDHNSGTDTQYF
TRBJ2-7 | . | TRBD1 | TRBV5-1 | CASRDRVGSYEQYF
TRBJ2-5 | once | TRBD2 | TRBV7-9 | CASSWTSGKETQYF
TRBJ2-1 | . | . | TRBV27 | CASSLSGLSSYNEQFF
TRBJ2-7 | once | . | TRBV6-1 | CASSEVIGGAQFYEQYF
TRBJ2-7 | . | TRBD1 | TRBV11-3 | CASSLTGLGKQYF
TRBJ2-5 | once | . | TRBV6-5 | CASSFSGWETQYF
TRBJ2-3 | . | TRBD2 | TRBV15 | CATSRRSGGTDTQYF
TRBJ2-7 | . | . | TRBV30 | CAWISVSSYEQYF
TRBJ2-7 | . | TRBD2 | TRBV28 | CASSGLGAGGYEQYF
TRBJ1-5 | . | . | TRBV7-9 | CASSPPNTNQPQHF
TRBJ2-1 | . | TRBD2 | TRBV5-6 | CASIGLAGERRSYNEQFF
TRBJ2-5 | . | TRBD2 | TRBV28 | CASSTLPGGPHF
TRBJ2-2 | . | TRBD2 | TRBV27 | CASSRTSKNTGELFF
TRBJ1-5 | . | . | TRBV5-1 | CASSLSSGGNQPQHF
TRBJ2-7 | . | TRBD2 | TRBV4-3 | CASSQGLAGAREQYF
TRBJ2-2 | . | . | TRBV6-5 | CASSPRRGSGELFF
TRBJ2-7 | . | . | TRBV7-2 | CASSFRGGGTVTYEQYF
TRBJ2-5 | few | TRBD1 | TRBV9 | CASSGPGQGETQYF
TRBJ2-7 | once | . | TRBV13 | CASSLGTDRRQYF
TRBJ2-7 | . | TRBD2 | TRBV9 | CASSANPLAGRLNEQYF
TRBJ1-4 | . | TRBD1 | TRBV13 | CASSQRTGDGEKLFF
TRBJ1-5 | . | . | TRBV9 | CASSASPASNQPQHF
TRBJ2-1 | . | TRBD1 | TRBV7-9 | CASRDRGYNEQFF
TRBJ1-4 | . | . | TRBV27 | CASTKTALGTNEKLFF
TRBJ2-5 | . | . | TRBV7-6 | CASSLARTTGETQYF
TRBJ2-7 | . | TRBD1 | TRBV18 | CASSPLMTGASYEQYF
TRBJ1-6 | few | . | TRBV30 | CAWSAAGLNSPLHF
TRBJ2-7 | . | . | TRBV10-3 | CAISSSTIYEQYF
TRBJ2-2 | . | TRBD1 | TRBV28 | CASSRYRGSPGELFF
TRBJ1-5 | . | . | TRBV5-4 | CASSPDGGAGQPQHF
TRBJ2-1 | once | . | TRBV4-3 | CASSPRPKTHNEQFF
TRBJ2-1 | . | TRBD2 | TRBV2 | CASSLAGVSEQFF
TRBJ2-4 | . | . | TRBV6-5 | CASSLGGSIQYF
TRBJ2-4 | . | . | TRBV28 | CASSLPTGGGIAKNIQYF
TRBJ2-5 | . | . | TRBV18 | CASSPLIGRQETQYF
TRBJ2-3 | . | . | TRBV30 | CAWSARNSGAQYF
TRBJ2-5 | . | . | TRBV29-1 | CSVEGDPQYF
TRBJ1-2 | . | . | TRBV5-1 | CASSLSGDYGYTF
TRBJ1-4 | . | . | TRBV9 | CASSPHSGEKLFF
TRBJ1-3 | once | . | TRBV29-1 | CSVVVPSGNTIYF
TRBJ2-1 | . | . | TRBV4-3 | CASSQGGGSYNEQFF
TRBJ1-4 | . | . | TRBV5-1 | CASSFGLPHNEKLFF
TRBJ2-1 | . | . | TRBV28 | CASSSYSPGGDEQFF